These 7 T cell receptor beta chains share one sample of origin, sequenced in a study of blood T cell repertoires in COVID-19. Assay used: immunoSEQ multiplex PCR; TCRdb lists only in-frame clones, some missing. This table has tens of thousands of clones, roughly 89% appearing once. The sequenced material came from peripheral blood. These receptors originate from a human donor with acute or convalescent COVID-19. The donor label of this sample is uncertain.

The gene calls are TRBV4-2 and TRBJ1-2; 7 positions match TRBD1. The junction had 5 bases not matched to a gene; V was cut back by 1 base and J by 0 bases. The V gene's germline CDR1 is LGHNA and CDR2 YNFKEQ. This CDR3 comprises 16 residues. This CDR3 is CASSQAGTVSNYGYTF. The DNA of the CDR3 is TGTGCCAGCAGCCAAGCGGGGACAGTTTCTAACTATGGCTACACCTTC.

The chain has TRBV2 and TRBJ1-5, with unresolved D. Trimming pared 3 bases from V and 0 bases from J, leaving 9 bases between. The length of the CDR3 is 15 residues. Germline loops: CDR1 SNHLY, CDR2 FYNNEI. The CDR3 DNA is TGTGCCAGCAGTGAGGCCAGACATAGCAATCAGCCCCAGCATTTT. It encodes CASSEARHSNQPQHF.

CDR3 residues: CATSDRTGADTQYF. The CDR3 coding sequence is TGTGCCACCAGTGACCGAACAGGAGCAGATACGCAGTATTTT. The chain has TRBV24-1 and TRBJ2-3, with a weak D call TRBD1 (5 bases). This CDR3 comprises 14 residues. CDR1 is KGHDR, CDR2 SFDVKD, per germline. Trimming removed 4 bases from V and 4 bases from J, with 11 bases in between.

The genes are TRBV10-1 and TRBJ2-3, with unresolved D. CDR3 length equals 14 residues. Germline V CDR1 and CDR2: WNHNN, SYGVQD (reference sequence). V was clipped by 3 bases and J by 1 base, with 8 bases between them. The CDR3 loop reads CASSDRQGTDTQYF. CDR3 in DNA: TGCGCCAGCAGTGATCGTCAGGGCACAGATACGCAGTATTTT.

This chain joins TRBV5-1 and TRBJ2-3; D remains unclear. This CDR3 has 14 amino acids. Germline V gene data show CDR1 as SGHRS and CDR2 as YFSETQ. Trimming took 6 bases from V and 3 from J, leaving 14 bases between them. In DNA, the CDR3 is TGCGCCAGCACCCGGGTCCTTTGGACAGATACGCAGTATTTT. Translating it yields CASTRVLWTDTQYF.

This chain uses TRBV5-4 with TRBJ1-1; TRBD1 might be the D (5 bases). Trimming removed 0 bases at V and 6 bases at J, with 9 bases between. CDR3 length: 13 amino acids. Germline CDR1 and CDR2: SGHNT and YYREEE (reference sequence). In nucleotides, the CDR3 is TGTGCCAGCAGCTTGGAATGGGGGGCTGAAGCTTTCTTT. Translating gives CASSLEWGAEAFF.

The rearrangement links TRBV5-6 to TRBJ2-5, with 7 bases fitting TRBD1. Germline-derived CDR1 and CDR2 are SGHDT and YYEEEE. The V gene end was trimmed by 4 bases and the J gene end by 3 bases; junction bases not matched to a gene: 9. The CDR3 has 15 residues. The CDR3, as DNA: TGTGCCAGCAGCCCCCGGCAGGGGGTTAAAGAGACCCAGTACTTC. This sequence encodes CASSPRQGVKETQYF.